Sequencing of this T cell receptor (beta chain) was carried out in a study of blood T cells in healthy people across ages. This clonotype was counted only a few times. It was with a sample-barcoded 5' primer and a J-beta primer mix that a second PCR of about 6 to 12 cycles was run. MiXCR, run by TCRdb on the 5' RACE reads, gives a single entry per CDR3 protein. In the table there are roughly 800,000 distinct CDR3 sequences, roughly 60% of which are singletons. V lost 2 bases and J 4 bases, leaving 9 bases between the germline ends. Germline CDR1 reads SGHDN; CDR2 reads FVKESK. The CDR3 spans 13 residues.

This chain links TRBV14 with TRBJ2-7; the D is unclear. This sequence originates from a young man in good health. The sequencing sample was made of blood. The CDR3 nucleotides are TGTGCCAGCAGCCAACACCAAGGGTACGAGCAGTACTTC. Protein: CASSQHQGYEQYF.